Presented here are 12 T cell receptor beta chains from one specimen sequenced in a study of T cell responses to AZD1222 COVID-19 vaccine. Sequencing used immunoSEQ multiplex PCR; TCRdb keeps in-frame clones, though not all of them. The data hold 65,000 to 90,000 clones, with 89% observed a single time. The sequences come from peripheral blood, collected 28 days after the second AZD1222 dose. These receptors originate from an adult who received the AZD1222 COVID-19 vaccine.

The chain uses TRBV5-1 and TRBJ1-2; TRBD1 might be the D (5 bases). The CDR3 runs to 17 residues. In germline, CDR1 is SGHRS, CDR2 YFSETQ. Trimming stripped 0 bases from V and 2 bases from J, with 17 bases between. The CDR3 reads CASSLAGGRAGNYGYTF. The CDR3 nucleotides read TGCGCCAGCAGCTTGGCCGGAGGCAGGGCGGGCAACTATGGCTACACCTTC.

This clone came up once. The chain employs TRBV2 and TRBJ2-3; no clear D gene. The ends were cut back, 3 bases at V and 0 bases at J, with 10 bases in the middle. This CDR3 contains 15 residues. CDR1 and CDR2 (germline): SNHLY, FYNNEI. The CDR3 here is CASSDRLVSTDTQYF. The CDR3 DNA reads TGTGCCAGCAGTGATAGATTGGTTAGCACAGATACGCAGTATTTT. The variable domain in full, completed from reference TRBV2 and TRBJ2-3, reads EPEVTQTPSHQVTQMGQEVILRCVPISNHLYFYWYRQILGQKVEFLVSFYNNEISEKSEIFDDQFSVERPDGSNFTLKIRSTKLEDSAMYFCASSDRLVSTDTQYFGPGTRLTVL.

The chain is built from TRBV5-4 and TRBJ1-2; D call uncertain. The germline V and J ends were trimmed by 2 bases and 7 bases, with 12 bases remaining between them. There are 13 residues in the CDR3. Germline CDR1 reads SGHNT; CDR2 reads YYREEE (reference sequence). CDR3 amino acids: CASSFPNLSGYTF. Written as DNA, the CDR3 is TGTGCCAGCAGCTTTCCCAACCTATCTGGCTACACCTTC. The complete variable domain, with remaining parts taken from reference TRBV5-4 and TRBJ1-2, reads ETGVTQSPTHLIKTRGQQVTLRCSSQSGHNTVSWYQQALGQGPQFIFQYYREEENGRGNFPPRFSGLQFPNYSSELNVNALELDDSALYLCASSFPNLSGYTFGSGTRLTVV.

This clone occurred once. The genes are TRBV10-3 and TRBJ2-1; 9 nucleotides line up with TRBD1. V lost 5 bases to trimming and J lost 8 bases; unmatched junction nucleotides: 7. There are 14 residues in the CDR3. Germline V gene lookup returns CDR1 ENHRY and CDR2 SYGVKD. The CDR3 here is CAISPGQGRDEQFF. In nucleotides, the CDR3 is TGTGCCATCAGTCCGGGACAGGGTAGAGATGAGCAGTTCTTC.

In nucleotides, the CDR3 is TGTGCCAGCAGCCAATCTCTTCTAGGGGGAGAGACCCAGTACTTC. Translated: CASSQSLLGGETQYF. The chain uses TRBV3-1 (or the pseudogene TRBV3-2) and TRBJ2-5; perhaps TRBD1 as D (6 bases). CDR3 length: 15 residues. Trimming cost V 2 bases and J 4 bases, with 14 bases left between them. CDR1 and CDR2 (germline): LGHDT, YNNKEL (reference sequence).

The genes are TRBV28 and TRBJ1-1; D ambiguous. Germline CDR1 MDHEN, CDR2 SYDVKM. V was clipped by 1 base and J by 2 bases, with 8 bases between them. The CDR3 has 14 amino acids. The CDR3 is CASSLYMQNTEAFF. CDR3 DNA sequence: TGTGCCAGCAGTTTATATATGCAAAACACTGAAGCTTTCTTT.

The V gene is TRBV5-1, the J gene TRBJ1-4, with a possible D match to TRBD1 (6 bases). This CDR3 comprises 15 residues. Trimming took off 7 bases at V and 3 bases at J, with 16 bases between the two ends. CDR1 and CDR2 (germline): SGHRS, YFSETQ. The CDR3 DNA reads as TGCGCCAGCTCGACGGTTGGACAGCCTAATGAAAAACTGTTTTTT. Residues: CASSTVGQPNEKLFF. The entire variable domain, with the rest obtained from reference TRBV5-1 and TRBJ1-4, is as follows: KAGVTQTPRYLIKTRGQQVTLSCSPISGHRSVSWYQQTPGQGLQFLFEYFSETQRNKGNFPGRFSGRQFSNSRSEMNVSTLELGDSALYLCASSTVGQPNEKLFFGSGTQLSVL.

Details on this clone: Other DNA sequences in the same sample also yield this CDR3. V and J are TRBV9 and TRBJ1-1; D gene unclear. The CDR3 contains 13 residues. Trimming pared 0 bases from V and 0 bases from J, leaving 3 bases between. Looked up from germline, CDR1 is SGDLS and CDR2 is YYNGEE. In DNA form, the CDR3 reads TGTGCCAGCAGCGTAGCCCTGAACACTGAAGCTTTCTTT. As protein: CASSVALNTEAFF.

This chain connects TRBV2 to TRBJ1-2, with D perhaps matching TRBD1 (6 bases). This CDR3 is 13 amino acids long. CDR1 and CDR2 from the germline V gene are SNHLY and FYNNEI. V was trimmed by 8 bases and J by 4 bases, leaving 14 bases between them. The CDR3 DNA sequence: TGTGCCAGCGCTAAGGACAGCCTCTATGGCTACACCTTC. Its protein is CASAKDSLYGYTF.

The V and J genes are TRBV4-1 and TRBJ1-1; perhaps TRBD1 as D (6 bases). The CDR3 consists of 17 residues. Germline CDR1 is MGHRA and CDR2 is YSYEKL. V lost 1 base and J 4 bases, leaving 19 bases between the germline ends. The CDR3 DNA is TGCGCCAGCAGCCAAGTGGGTCCAGGGGCCAGGAGCACTGAAGCTTTCTTT. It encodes CASSQVGPGARSTEAFF.

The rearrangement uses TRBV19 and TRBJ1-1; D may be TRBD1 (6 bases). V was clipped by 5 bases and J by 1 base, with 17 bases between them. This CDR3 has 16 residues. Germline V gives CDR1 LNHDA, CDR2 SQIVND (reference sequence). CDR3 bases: TGTGCCAGTAGTCCCCCGGGGGGCGCGGGGAACACTGAAGCTTTCTTT. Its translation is CASSPPGGAGNTEAFF.

For the CDR3, the DNA is TGTGCCAGCAGGAGTGATAGGGGGATTAATGAGCAGTTCTTC. Amino acid sequence: CASRSDRGINEQFF. The genes are TRBV2 and TRBJ2-1, with D perhaps matching TRBD1 (6 bases). CDR1 is SNHLY, CDR2 FYNNEI, per germline. The CDR3 runs to 14 residues. Trimming left V 6 bases short and J 7 bases short, with 16 bases between.